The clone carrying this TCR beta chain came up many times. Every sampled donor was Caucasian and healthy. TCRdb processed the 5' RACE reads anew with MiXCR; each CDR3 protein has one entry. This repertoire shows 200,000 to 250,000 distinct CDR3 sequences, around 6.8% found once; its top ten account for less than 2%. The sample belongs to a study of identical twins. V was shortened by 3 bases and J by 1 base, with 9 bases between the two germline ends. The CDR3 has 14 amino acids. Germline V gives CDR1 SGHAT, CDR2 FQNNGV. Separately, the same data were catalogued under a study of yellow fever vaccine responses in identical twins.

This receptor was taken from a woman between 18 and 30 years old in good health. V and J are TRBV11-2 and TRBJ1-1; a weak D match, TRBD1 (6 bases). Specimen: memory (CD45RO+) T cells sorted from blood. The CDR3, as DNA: TGTGCCAGCAGCTTGGGCAGGGGGAACACTGAAGCTTTCTTT. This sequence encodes CASSLGRGNTEAFF.